This T cell receptor (beta chain) was sequenced for a study of blood T cell repertoires in COVID-19. Study-wide background: T cells, B-cell-depleted T cells, or PBMCs supplied cDNA or gDNA.

The data were produced by immunoSEQ multiplex PCR, yet TCRdb's version contains in-frame clones alone and is incomplete. The data show about 290,000 clones, with roughly 88% seen just once and around 2.9% held by the top ten. The CDR3 is 18 residues long. Per the germline V gene, CDR1 is SQVTM and CDR2 is ANQGSEA. V was clipped by 7 bases and J by 4 bases; unmatched bases: 20. This receptor was obtained from a woman aged 25 to 39 with active or convalescent COVID-19. The chain employs TRBV29-1 and TRBJ1-5; 9 bases map to TRBD1. Material for sequencing was peripheral blood. CDR3 residues: CSALAGTGIGGGNQPQHF. The CDR3 coding sequence is TGCAGCGCCCTTGCAGGGACAGGGATAGGTGGGGGAAATCAGCCCCAGCATTTT.